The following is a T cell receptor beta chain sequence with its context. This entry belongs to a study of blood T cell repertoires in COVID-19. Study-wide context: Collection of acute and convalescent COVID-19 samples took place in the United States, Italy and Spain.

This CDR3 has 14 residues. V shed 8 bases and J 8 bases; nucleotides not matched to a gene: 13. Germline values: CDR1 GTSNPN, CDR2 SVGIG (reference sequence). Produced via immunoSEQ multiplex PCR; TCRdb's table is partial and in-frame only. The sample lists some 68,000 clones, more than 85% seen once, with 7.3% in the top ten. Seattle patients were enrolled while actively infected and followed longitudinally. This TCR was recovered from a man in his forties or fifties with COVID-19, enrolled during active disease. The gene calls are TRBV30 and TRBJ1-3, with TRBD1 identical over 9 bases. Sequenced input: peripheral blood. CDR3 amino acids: CASSRQGVGDTIYF. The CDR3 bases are TGTGCCAGTTCTCGACAGGGGGTTGGGGACACCATATATTTT.